This entry lists 4 T cell receptor beta chains sequenced from one sample in a study of beta chain features in type 1 diabetes. Study-wide findings and caveats: The study found moderately but significantly shorter TCRB CDR3s in all four CD4+ subsets of Type 1 diabetes patients.

Sequencing targeted expressed TCRB transcripts, as all isolated RNA had been reverse transcribed. Libraries were prepared by immunoSEQ multiplex PCR; TCRdb keeps only in-frame clonotypes and omits some of them. The table includes 250,000 to 300,000 clones, approximately 25% detected once. These receptors' targets are unknown. The sequenced sample was naive CD4+ T cells from blood. Receptors originate from a woman aged 30 to 39 with type 1 diabetes.

This sequence joins TRBV5-4 and TRBJ2-3; 7 bases match TRBD1. There are 14 residues in the CDR3. The germline V gene encodes CDR1 SGHNT and CDR2 YYREEE (reference sequence). The V and J ends lost 4 bases and 5 bases, in that order; junction bases with no gene match: 7. The CDR3 DNA is TGTGCCAGCAGCCCCGGACAGGCGAGAGATACGCAGTATTTT. This gives the protein CASSPGQARDTQYF.

This clone appeared a few times. V usage is TRBV29-1 and J usage is TRBJ2-1; 10 positions agree with TRBD2. Germline V gene sequence: CDR1 SQVTM, CDR2 ANQGSEA. The V segment lost 5 bases and the J segment 5 bases; nucleotides outside the gene matches: 12. The CDR3 runs to 16 residues. The CDR3 spells CSVIRLAGDYDNEQFF. The CDR3 region has the DNA TGCAGCGTTATTCGGCTAGCGGGAGATTATGACAATGAGCAGTTCTTC.

The chain carries TRBV19 and TRBJ1-5; D may be TRBD1 (5 bases). CDR3 length equals 17 residues. The germline V gene encodes CDR1 LNHDA and CDR2 SQIVND (reference sequence). V lost 1 base to trimming and J lost 4 bases, with 17 bases between them. CDR3 region: CASSIARYRILNQPQHF. CDR3 DNA: TGTGCCAGTAGTATAGCCCGCTACAGGATTTTAAATCAGCCCCAGCATTTT.

The chain carries TRBV7-2 and TRBJ2-1; 9 positions match TRBD2. The junction had 8 bases not matched to a gene; V was cut back by 4 bases and J by 4 bases. The CDR3 covers 16 residues. Germline V gives CDR1 SGHTA, CDR2 FQGNSA. Here the CDR3 reads CASSSKIAGVYNEQFF. CDR3 nucleotides: TGTGCCAGCAGCTCCAAAATAGCGGGAGTTTACAATGAGCAGTTCTTC.